Following are 20 T cell receptor beta chains from one sample sequenced in a study of blood T cells in healthy people across ages. The second PCR ran about 6 to 12 cycles with a sample-barcoded 5' primer and J-beta primers. Via MiXCR, TCRdb re-called the 5' RACE reads, giving one row per CDR3 protein. Here the sample spans 800,000 to 1,300,000 distinct CDR3 sequences, less than 25% being singletons. The data were also submitted as part of a second study, on T cells of mothers and their children.

The sequencing input was blood. The receptors stem from a girl between 2 and 10 years old in good health.

The CDR3 DNA is TGTGCCACCAGCAGAGGCAGGGGTCCGCAAGAGACCCAGTACTTC. Its translation: CATSRGRGPQETQYF. The chain joins TRBV15 to TRBJ2-5; maybe TRBD1 (6 bases). CDR1 LNHNV and CDR2 YYDKDF come from the germline V gene (reference sequence). Trimming left V 1 base short and J 2 bases short, with 11 bases between. This CDR3 is 15 amino acids long.

The V and J genes are TRBV7-2 and TRBJ2-3; no clear D gene. CDR3 size: 14 residues. Germline V lookup: CDR1 SGHTA, CDR2 FQGNSA. V was shortened by 2 bases and J by 7 bases, with 13 bases between the two germline ends. CDR3 protein: CASSLSPARNTQYF. The CDR3 DNA reads as TGTGCCAGCAGCTTAAGCCCGGCCAGGAATACGCAGTATTTT.

The V gene is TRBV10-3, the J gene TRBJ1-1; D is uncertain. This CDR3 spans 14 amino acids. V lost 7 bases and J 0 bases, leaving 12 bases between the germline ends. Per the germline V gene, CDR1 is ENHRY and CDR2 is SYGVKD. The CDR3 protein is CAINGKGLNTEAFF. The CDR3 bases are TGTGCCATCAATGGTAAAGGGTTGAACACTGAAGCTTTCTTT.

This clonotype was seen a handful of times. CDR3 sequence (DNA): TGCAGTGCTAGAGATATCGGGGTGATTACCTACAATGAGCAGTTCTTC. It yields the protein CSARDIGVITYNEQFF. The chain couples TRBV20-1 to TRBJ2-1, with D possibly being TRBD2 (5 bases). The V gene's germline CDR1 is DFQATT and CDR2 SNEGSKA (reference sequence). V shed 0 bases and J shed 2 bases, with 14 bases lying between them. CDR3 size: 16 residues.

The chain couples TRBV7-9 to TRBJ2-5; 9 bases fit TRBD2. The DNA end favors TRBJ2-7, so the J call may be wrong. Germline-derived CDR1 and CDR2 are SEHNR and FQNEAQ (reference sequence). There are 16 residues in the CDR3. CDR3 nucleotide sequence: TGTGCCAGCAGCTTAGCCCCCGGGACTAGCAACCACGAGCAGTACTTC. This encodes CASSLAPGTSNHEQYF.

This clonotype was seen only a few times. The chain is built from TRBV6-2 or TRBV6-3 and TRBJ2-7; D ambiguous. Germline V gene sequence: CDR1 MNHEY, CDR2 SVGEGT. V gave up 5 bases and J gave up 4 bases, with 12 bases separating them. The CDR3 spans 13 residues. The CDR3 sequence is CASSPFLGYEQYF. DNA for the CDR3: TGTGCCAGCAGTCCCTTCCTCGGTTACGAGCAGTACTTC.

This clonotype was counted only a few times. J is TRBJ1-3 and V is TRBV4-1; D not certain. The CDR3 is 18 residues long. Germline V gene data show CDR1 as MGHRA and CDR2 as YSYEKL. The V end lost 0 bases, the J end lost 1 base, and 16 bases lay between the germline ends. CDR3 in DNA: TGCGCCAGCAGCCAAGATTGGCCGGCCCCATTATCTGGAAACACCATATATTTT. Protein sequence: CASSQDWPAPLSGNTIYF.

This sequence joins TRBV10-3 and TRBJ2-7, with 10 bases identical to TRBD2. V was pared by 10 bases and J by 5 bases, with 8 bases of the junction left unmatched. Germline CDR1 and CDR2: ENHRY and SYGVKD. The CDR3 is 13 residues long. The CDR3 DNA is TGTGCCACCCTGCCTAGCGGGAGCCACGAGCAGTACTTC. Its protein product is CATLPSGSHEQYF.

The CDR3 DNA sequence: TGTGCCAGCAGCTTGGACACCTTGCTCTACGAGCAGTACTTC. Amino acids: CASSLDTLLYEQYF. This chain connects TRBV7-9 to TRBJ2-7; D is possibly TRBD1 (5 bases). Per the germline V gene, CDR1 is SEHNR and CDR2 is FQNEAQ (reference sequence). The V and J ends lost 3 bases and 3 bases respectively, with 12 bases between them. CDR3 length: 14 residues.

The rearrangement joins TRBV3-1 to TRBJ1-2; no firm D call. This CDR3 has 14 residues. V was pared by 1 base and J by 5 bases, with 11 bases between. Germline V gene sequence: CDR1 LGHDT, CDR2 YNNKEL (reference sequence). The CDR3 protein is CASSQGGGEYGYTF. CDR3 nucleotides: TGTGCCAGCAGCCAAGGGGGAGGAGAATATGGCTACACCTTC.

This chain connects TRBV28 to TRBJ2-7, with TRBD2 matching over 9 bases. Germline CDR1 MDHEN, CDR2 SYDVKM. CDR3 length: 15 amino acids. J lost 5 bases, V lost 2 bases, and 7 bases had no gene match. DNA of the CDR3: TGTGCCAGCAGTTTAGGCGGGAGGGCCTTCCACGAGCAGTACTTC. Its protein product is CASSLGGRAFHEQYF. Full variable domain (outside the CDR3, taken from reference TRBV28 and TRBJ2-7): DVKVTQSSRYLVKRTGEKVFLECVQDMDHENMFWYRQDPGLGLRLIYFSYDVKMKEKGDIPEGYSVSREKKERFSLILESASTNQTSMYLCASSLGGRAFHEQYFGPGTRLTVT.

The rearrangement uses TRBV7-2 and TRBJ2-3; 9 nucleotides match TRBD2. The V gene's germline CDR1 is SGHTA and CDR2 FQGNSA. V was pared by 3 bases and J by 2 bases, with 3 bases of the junction left unmatched. The CDR3 extends over 15 amino acids. The CDR3 nucleotides read TGTGCCAGCAGCTTCCTAGCGGGGCTCACAGATACGCAGTATTTT. Amino acids: CASSFLAGLTDTQYF.

This sequence joins TRBV11-2 and TRBJ1-6; D gene uncertain. CDR3 size: 15 residues. The ends were cut back, 2 bases at V and 6 bases at J, with 11 bases in the middle. Germline loops: CDR1 SGHAT, CDR2 FQNNGV. Here the CDR3 DNA reads TGTGCCAGCAGCTTACTGGAGTCGTCTAATTCACCCCTCCACTTT. Protein: CASSLLESSNSPLHF.

This clonotype was detected a few times. This chain links TRBV3-1 with TRBJ1-5; no definite D call. Germline V lookup: CDR1 LGHDT, CDR2 YNNKEL (reference sequence). Trimming left V 4 bases short and J 1 base short, with 11 bases between. The CDR3 totals 15 residues. The CDR3 spells CASSPGGLSNQPQHF. DNA for the CDR3: TGTGCCAGCAGCCCCGGTGGATTGAGCAATCAGCCCCAGCATTTT.

Comments on this clonotype: Compared with germline, one end of the junction differs, possibly owing to a read error. The chain is built from TRBV28 and TRBJ2-5; D might be TRBD1 or TRBD2, each matching 6 bases. Germline V lookup: CDR1 MDHEN, CDR2 SYDVKM. CDR3 length: 15 amino acids. CDR3 in amino acids: CASSLGRKGGETQYF. The CDR3 DNA follows: TGCGCCAGCAGTCTCGGGAGAAAGGGGGGAGAGACCCAGTACTTC.

This clonotype has only a few counts. This chain links TRBV27 with TRBJ2-5; a weak D match, TRBD1 (5 bases). Matching the DNA end better, TRBJ2-7 makes the J call doubtful. There are 14 residues in the CDR3. CDR1 and CDR2 (germline): MNHEY, SMNVEV (reference sequence). The CDR3 bases are TGTGCCAGCAGTTTCGCAGGGCTCTCCTACGAGCAGTACTTC. Translation: CASSFAGLSYEQYF.

The gene calls are TRBV12-3 or TRBV12-4 and TRBJ2-5; D unclear. CDR3 length equals 14 residues. The ends were cut back, 3 bases at V and 5 bases at J, with 13 bases in the middle. This chain's CDR3 is CASSFSGRDETQYF. The CDR3 DNA is TGTGCCAGCAGTTTTAGTGGGCGTGACGAGACCCAGTACTTC.

This clonotype was seen a handful of times. The CDR3: CASSQDSAREQFF. CDR3 coding DNA: TGTGCCAGCAGCCAAGATAGCGCGCGGGAGCAGTTCTTC. The gene calls are TRBV3-1 and TRBJ2-1; tentatively, D is TRBD2 (5 bases). The CDR3 is 13 residues long. The germline V gene has CDR1 LGHDT and CDR2 YNNKEL (reference sequence). With 0 bases removed from V and 10 bases from J, the gap between germline ends came to 10 bases.

Ten or more counts support this clonotype. At one end, the junction sequence differs from germline, possibly due to a read error. V gene TRBV12-3 or TRBV12-4 combines with J gene TRBJ2-5; D is uncertain. The CDR3 extends over 13 amino acids. CDR3 in amino acids: CASSLTDQETQYF. In nucleotides, the CDR3 is TGTGCTAGCAGCTTAACAGATCAAGAGACCCAGTACTTC.

This clonotype came up once. V is TRBV5-1 and J is TRBJ2-5; D remains ambiguous. The CDR3 contains 11 residues. The germline CDR1 and CDR2 sequences are SGHRS and YFSETQ. Trimming took 2 bases from V and 6 from J, leaving 5 bases between them. In DNA form, the CDR3 reads TGCGCCAGCAGCTTTAGCCAGACCCAGTACTTC. This encodes CASSFSQTQYF.